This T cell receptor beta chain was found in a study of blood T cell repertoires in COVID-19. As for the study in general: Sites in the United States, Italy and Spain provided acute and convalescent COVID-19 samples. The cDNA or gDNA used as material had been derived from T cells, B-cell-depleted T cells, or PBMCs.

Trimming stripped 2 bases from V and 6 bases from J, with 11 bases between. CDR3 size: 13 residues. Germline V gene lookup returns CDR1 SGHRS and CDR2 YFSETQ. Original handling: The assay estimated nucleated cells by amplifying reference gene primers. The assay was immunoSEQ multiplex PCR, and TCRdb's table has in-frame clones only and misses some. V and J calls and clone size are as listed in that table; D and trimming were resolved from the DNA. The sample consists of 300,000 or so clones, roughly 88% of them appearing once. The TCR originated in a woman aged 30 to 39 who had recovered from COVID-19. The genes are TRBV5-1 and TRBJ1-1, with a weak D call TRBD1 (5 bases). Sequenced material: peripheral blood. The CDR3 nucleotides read TGCGCCAGCAGCTTTAATACAGGCCCTGAAGCTTTCTTT. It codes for CASSFNTGPEAFF.